This T cell receptor (beta chain) originates from a study of CD8 T cells in Susac syndrome. RNA totalling about 0.5 to 1 ug underwent reverse transcription with random hexamers. TCRdb itself ran the immunoSEQ multiplex PCR reads through MiXCR, one entry per CDR3 protein. The sample has about 300,000 distinct CDR3 sequences; around 90% are singletons. The CDR3 is 14 residues long. Germline CDR1 MNHNS, CDR2 SASEGT. J was trimmed by 8 bases and V by 6 bases; bases with no gene match: 12. The V call is TRBV6-1, the J call TRBJ2-5; TRBD2 aligns across 7 bases. The source of this sequence is a human donor with multiple sclerosis. Sample: CD4+ T cells from PBMCs. CDR3: CASRSSGKVGTQYF. The CDR3 DNA reads as TGTGCCAGCAGGTCCAGCGGGAAAGTCGGAACCCAGTACTTC.